The 20 T cell receptor beta chains reported below all come from one sample, sequenced in a study of T cells in Graves' hyperthyroidism and ophthalmopathy. TCR beta CDR3 region amplification was performed from RNA transcripts. HTBI primers drove first-round RT-PCR of the TCR CDR3. TCRdb analysed the multiplex PCR reads with MiXCR anew, one entry per CDR3 protein. The sample carries roughly 720,000 distinct CDR3 sequences, around 16% recorded once. The sample was blood. Source of these receptors: a man over 45 with Graves' hyperthyroidism.

The chain recombines TRBV6-5 with TRBJ1-4; D gene ambiguous. This CDR3 has 16 amino acids. V was trimmed by 0 bases and J by 3 bases, leaving 11 bases between them. Per germline, CDR1 MNHEY and CDR2 SVGAGI. The CDR3, as DNA: TGTGCCAGCAGTTACTCGAGGAAGGCCTCTAATGAAAAACTGTTTTTT. Amino acid sequence: CASSYSRKASNEKLFF.

This sequence joins TRBV29-1 and TRBJ2-7; D is possibly TRBD2 (6 bases). The germline V gene has CDR1 SQVTM and CDR2 ANQGSEA. Trimming removed 3 bases from V and 4 bases from J, with 16 bases in between. This CDR3 spans 14 amino acids. The CDR3 spells CSVEGAEGGYEQYF. Here the CDR3 DNA reads TGCAGCGTTGAGGGTGCTGAGGGAGGATACGAGCAGTACTTC.

Note on this clonotype: A much larger clone lies a single base off, so this may be a read error. This chain connects TRBV6-1 to TRBJ1-2; unclear D gene. CDR1 and CDR2 from the germline V gene are MNHNS and SASEGT. This CDR3 is built from 15 residues. CDR3 bases: TGTGCCAGCAGCCCTGGCACGGATAGGAACTATGGCTGCACCTTC. It translates to CASSPGTDRNYGCTF.

The J gene is TRBJ1-4, the V gene TRBV30, with TRBD1 identical over 7 bases. Trimming took 0 bases from V and 7 from J; bases not matched to a gene: 8. Germline lookup yields CDR1 GTSNPN and CDR2 SVGIG (reference sequence). The CDR3 has 15 amino acids. This CDR3 reads CAWSVIRDSGEKLFF. The CDR3 DNA reads TGTGCCTGGAGTGTAATCCGGGACAGTGGTGAAAAACTGTTTTTT.

The V call is TRBV7-6, the J call TRBJ1-4; D is possibly TRBD1 (5 bases). The V end lost 1 base, the J end lost 8 bases, and 11 bases lay between the germline ends. Germline V gives CDR1 SGHVS, CDR2 FNYEAQ. CDR3 length: 14 residues. This CDR3 reads CASSLGGAAEKLFF. The CDR3 nucleotides are TGTGCCAGCAGCTTAGGAGGGGCCGCGGAAAAACTGTTTTTT. Full variable domain (remainder filled in from reference TRBV7-6 and TRBJ1-4): GAGVSQSPRYKVTKRGQDVALRCDPISGHVSLYWYRQALGQGPEFLTYFNYEAQQDKSGLPNDRFSAERPEGSISTLTIQRTEQRDSAMYRCASSLGGAAEKLFFGSGTQLSVL.

This clonotype was detected a few times. The chain couples TRBV6-5 to TRBJ2-5; 8 bases map to TRBD2. CDR3 length: 15 residues. Germline V lookup: CDR1 MNHEY, CDR2 SVGAGI. The V gene end was trimmed by 2 bases and the J gene end by 4 bases; junction bases not matched to a gene: 6. This chain's CDR3 is CASSYGGAGAETQYF. The CDR3 nucleotides read TGTGCCAGCAGTTACGGGGGAGCGGGGGCAGAGACCCAGTACTTC.

CDR3 bases: TGTGCCAGCAGCCAGTGGACAGGGCAGGCAGATACGCAGTATTTT. This sequence encodes CASSQWTGQADTQYF. The V gene is TRBV3-1, the J gene TRBJ2-3, with 8 bases identical to TRBD1. V shed 3 bases and J 4 bases; nucleotides not matched to a gene: 6. Germline V gene lookup returns CDR1 LGHDT and CDR2 YNNKEL (reference sequence). The CDR3 is 15 residues long.

This sequence joins TRBV29-1 and TRBJ2-7; 7 bases match TRBD1. Trimming took 4 bases from V and 5 from J; bases not matched to a gene: 11. Looked up from germline, CDR1 is SQVTM and CDR2 is ANQGSEA. This CDR3 comprises 14 residues. CDR3 coding DNA: TGCAGCGTTGTGTCTCGACAGGGAGCGAACGAGCAGTACTTC. Protein sequence: CSVVSRQGANEQYF.

In its sample, this clonotype was seen many times. This chain uses TRBV11-2 with TRBJ2-3; 7 bases agree with TRBD2. V shed 1 base and J 4 bases; nucleotides not matched to a gene: 8. The CDR3 is 16 amino acids. Germline CDR1 and CDR2: SGHAT and FQNNGV. CDR3 sequence: CASSLVAQTSADTQYF. In DNA form, the CDR3 reads TGTGCCAGCAGCTTAGTTGCCCAAACTAGCGCAGATACGCAGTATTTT.

This clonotype was counted at least ten times. The V call is TRBV7-2, the J call TRBJ1-5; 10 nucleotides agree with TRBD1. CDR3 length: 15 residues. The trim removed 1 base at V and 7 bases at J, leaving 4 bases unmatched. CDR1 and CDR2 (germline): SGHTA, FQGNSA. This chain's CDR3 is CASSLVGQGGQPQHF. CDR3 DNA: TGTGCCAGCAGCTTAGTAGGACAGGGGGGACAGCCCCAGCATTTT. Combining the CDR3 with reference TRBV7-2 and TRBJ1-5 gives the whole variable domain GAGVSQSPSNKVTEKGKDVELRCDPISGHTALYWYRQSLGQGLEFLIYFQGNSAPDKSGLPSDRFSAERTGGSVSTLTIQRTQQEDSAVYLCASSLVGQGGQPQHFGDGTRLSIL.

At least ten counts were recorded for this clonotype. This rearrangement joins TRBV27 to TRBJ2-3; D gene unclear. With 3 bases removed from V and 4 bases from J, the gap between germline ends came to 8 bases. Germline V gene lookup returns CDR1 MNHEY and CDR2 SMNVEV (reference sequence). CDR3 length: 13 amino acids. The CDR3 protein is CASSFREADTQYF. As DNA, the CDR3 is TGTGCCAGCAGTTTTCGAGAGGCAGATACGCAGTATTTT.

A word on this clonotype: The junction and the germline gene differ at one end; a read error may be behind it. V is TRBV11-2 and J is TRBJ2-7; D might be TRBD2 (5 bases). The length of the CDR3 is 19 residues. Germline V gives CDR1 SGHAT, CDR2 FQNNGV. CDR3 sequence: CASSTTRRTRGIHSYEHYF. CDR3 nucleotide sequence: TGTGCCAGCAGCACAACACGCCGCACGCGAGGGATACACTCCTACGAGCACTACTTC.

This clonotype occurred many times. The CDR3 reads CASSLTSGKYEQYF. Written as DNA, the CDR3 is TGTGCCAGCAGCTTAACTAGCGGGAAATACGAGCAGTACTTC. The rearrangement joins TRBV11-2 to TRBJ2-7; TRBD2 matches at 10 bases. V lost 2 bases, J lost 4 bases, and 2 bases stayed unmatched. This CDR3 region has 14 residues. Germline V lookup: CDR1 SGHAT, CDR2 FQNNGV.

The genes are TRBV7-8 and TRBJ2-2; D is possibly TRBD2 (5 bases). This CDR3 comprises 15 residues. Germline CDR1 SGHVS, CDR2 FQNEAQ. V was pared by 5 bases and J by 0 bases, with 10 bases between. CDR3 sequence: CASSVGLSNTGELFF. For the CDR3, the DNA is TGTGCCAGCAGCGTAGGACTTTCGAACACCGGGGAGCTGTTTTTT.

The chain recombines TRBV19 with TRBJ2-6; 10 nucleotides align to TRBD2. CDR3 length: 17 residues. Germline V gives CDR1 LNHDA, CDR2 SQIVND (reference sequence). V gave up 3 bases and J gave up 2 bases; unmatched junction bases: 4. Here the CDR3 reads CASSIVLAGAGANVLTF. The DNA for the CDR3 is TGTGCCAGTAGTATCGTGCTAGCGGGAGCTGGGGCCAACGTCCTGACTTTC.

V and J are TRBV20-1 and TRBJ2-1; D possibly corresponds to TRBD2 (5 bases). Germline CDR1 DFQATT, CDR2 SNEGSKA (reference sequence). V was cut by 5 bases and J by 13 bases, with 21 bases left in between. CDR3 length equals 13 residues. CDR3 region: CSAYPSHRDHQFF. The CDR3 DNA follows: TGCAGTGCTTACCCCTCCCACCGGGATCATCAGTTCTTC.

This clonotype has a count of ten or more. This chain connects TRBV27 to TRBJ1-1, with D maybe TRBD1 (6 bases). V was cut by 8 bases and J by 1 base, with 20 bases left in between. Germline CDR1 is MNHEY and CDR2 is SMNVEV (reference sequence). CDR3 length equals 16 residues. CDR3 sequence: CASALLSTGWNTEAFF. CDR3 in DNA: TGTGCCAGCGCCCTCCTCTCGACAGGTTGGAACACTGAAGCTTTCTTT.

In regard to this clonotype: A much larger clonotype is one base distant, so this may be a read error. The J gene is TRBJ2-1, the V gene TRBV5-1; the D gene could be TRBD1 or TRBD2 (5 bases each). The ends were cut back, 4 bases at V and 5 bases at J, with 13 bases in the middle. Germline V gene data show CDR1 as SGHRS and CDR2 as YFSETQ. CDR3 length: 14 amino acids. As DNA, the CDR3 is TGCGCCAGCAGCCCCGGGGACGGTAACAATGAGCAGTTCTTC. Translating gives CASSPGDGNNEQFF.

Only a few counts were recorded for this clonotype. The genes are TRBV7-9 and TRBJ2-1; D is unresolved. The CDR3 runs to 14 residues. V dropped 1 base and J dropped 3 bases, with 7 bases sitting between them. Germline CDR1 reads SEHNR; CDR2 reads FQNEAQ (reference sequence). The CDR3 region has the DNA TGTGCCAGCAGCTTAGTCGGAATCTACAATGAGCAGTTCTTC. It is translated as CASSLVGIYNEQFF.

This clonotype occurred a few times. The rearrangement links TRBV30 to TRBJ1-5; D may be TRBD1 (5 bases). CDR1 and CDR2 (germline): GTSNPN, SVGIG (reference sequence). V was cut by 4 bases and J by 4 bases, with 11 bases left in between. The CDR3 totals 13 residues. CDR3 sequence (DNA): TGTGCCTGGACCAATGGGGGTAATCAGCCCCAGCATTTT. Translated, it gives CAWTNGGNQPQHF.